The next 17 T cell receptor beta chains were all read from a single sample in a study of regulatory T cells in long-lasting Graves disease. TCR beta libraries were built with iRepertoire HTBI primers and Arm-PCR of CDR3 regions. TCRdb reanalysed the multiplex PCR reads using MiXCR and keeps one entry per CDR3 protein. The data show approximately 300,000 distinct CDR3 sequences, about a sixth seen once. Described time point: newly diagnosed GD, antithyroid drugs for less than 3 months. RNA isolated from PBMCs was used to make the TCR library. Here the sequenced sample was peripheral blood mononuclear cells (PBMCs), taken at new diagnosis, from a patient treated with antithyroid drugs. Every receptor here comes from a female donor with Graves disease.

This clonotype showed up many times. The chain is built from TRBV27 and TRBJ2-3, with D perhaps TRBD2 (6 bases). V shed 3 bases and J shed 1 base, with 14 bases lying between them. The V gene's germline CDR1 is MNHEY and CDR2 SMNVEV (reference sequence). The CDR3 extends over 16 amino acids. The CDR3 reads CASSFSRRGGTDTQYF. The CDR3 coding sequence is TGTGCCAGCAGTTTTTCCCGCCGCGGGGGCACAGATACGCAGTATTTT.

This clonotype came up a few times. V gene TRBV20-1 combines with J gene TRBJ1-5, with a weak D call TRBD1 (6 bases). CDR1 DFQATT and CDR2 SNEGSKA come from the germline V gene (reference sequence). This CDR3 spans 17 amino acids. Trimming took 2 bases from V and 3 from J, leaving 20 bases between them. CDR3 in DNA: TGCAGTGCTAGATTCCACGGGGGCGCGAGGGACAATCAGCCCCAGCATTTT. It codes for CSARFHGGARDNQPQHF.

This clonotype has ten or more counts. J is TRBJ2-7 and V is TRBV20-1; 7 nucleotides align to TRBD2. The ends lost 6 bases at V and 6 bases at J; junction bases unmatched: 20. The CDR3 is 16 amino acids. In germline, CDR1 is DFQATT, CDR2 SNEGSKA (reference sequence). CDR3 residues: CSAIPVDFAGVTEQYF. The CDR3 region has the DNA TGCAGTGCCATACCTGTTGACTTTGCGGGAGTTACCGAGCAGTACTTC.

This chain connects TRBV2 to TRBJ2-3; TRBD2 is a possible D gene (6 bases). The CDR3 loop spans 15 amino acids. Between the trimmed V and J ends, which lost 1 base and 2 bases, there was a span of 10 bases. In germline, CDR1 is SNHLY, CDR2 FYNNEI. The CDR3 DNA sequence: TGTGCCAGCAGTGAAGGAATAGCGGACACAGATACGCAGTATTTT. It encodes CASSEGIADTDTQYF.

Many counts were recorded for this clonotype. The chain has TRBV27 and TRBJ1-2, with no clear D. The CDR3 covers 15 residues. V gave up 6 bases and J gave up 0 bases, with 14 bases separating them. Germline V CDR1 and CDR2: MNHEY, SMNVEV (reference sequence). The CDR3 DNA sequence: TGTGCCAGCAGGGAGGGCCCAAATACTAACTATGGCTACACCTTC. This codes for CASREGPNTNYGYTF.

This clonotype appeared many times. The chain employs TRBV11-2 and TRBJ2-2, with 8 bases that match TRBD2. This CDR3 contains 15 residues. V gave up 5 bases and J gave up 5 bases; unmatched junction bases: 7. CDR1 is SGHAT and CDR2 is FQNNGV in the germline V gene. The CDR3 spells CASSRLAIRTGELFF. The CDR3 DNA reads as TGTGCCAGCAGCCGACTAGCGATCCGGACCGGGGAGCTGTTTTTT.

The chain has TRBV3-1 and TRBJ2-3; D gene unclear. This CDR3 contains 13 residues. Between the trimmed V and J ends, which lost 4 bases and 3 bases, there was a span of 8 bases. CDR1 is LGHDT, CDR2 YNNKEL, per germline (reference sequence). The CDR3 here is CASSRSVTDTQYF. CDR3 DNA: TGTGCCAGCAGCCGATCCGTGACAGATACGCAGTATTTT.

V usage is TRBV6-1 and J usage is TRBJ1-1, with D possibly matching TRBD1 (5 bases). V lost 5 bases and J 0 bases, leaving 19 bases between the germline ends. The CDR3 runs 17 residues. The germline gives CDR1 MNHNS, CDR2 SASEGT. As DNA, the CDR3 is TGTGCCAGCAGTCTCCCGCCGGGACGCAACATGAACACTGAAGCTTTCTTT. Its protein product is CASSLPPGRNMNTEAFF.

This clonotype was counted at least ten times. This sequence joins TRBV7-2 and TRBJ2-1; 8 nucleotides line up with TRBD2. Matching the DNA end better, TRBJ2-5 makes the J call doubtful. The CDR3 runs 13 residues. Per germline, CDR1 SGHTA and CDR2 FQGNSA. The chain's CDR3 is CASSKRELETQYF. The CDR3 DNA is TGTGCCAGCAGCAAGCGGGAGCTGGAGACCCAGTACTTC.

This clonotype was recorded at least ten times. The CDR3 loop reads CAISGYRGPETQYF. The CDR3 DNA reads TGTGCCATCAGTGGATACAGGGGGCCGGAGACCCAGTACTTC. The gene calls are TRBV10-3 and TRBJ2-5, with 9 bases lining up with TRBD1. Germline V gives CDR1 ENHRY, CDR2 SYGVKD. There are 14 residues in the CDR3. V shed 4 bases, J shed 5 bases, and the junction held 5 bases outside the gene matches.

As to this clonotype: Given a far larger clone just one base away, this is likely a sequencing read error. The DNA for the CDR3 is TGTGCCAGCAGTTTAAAGTTAAGTGGGGACGAGCAGTTCTTC. Protein product: CASSLKLSGDEQFF. V and J are TRBV28 and TRBJ2-1, with D possibly called TRBD1 or TRBD2 (5 bases each). Trimming shortened V by 2 bases and J by 10 bases, and 15 bases separated the two germline ends. The CDR3 runs to 14 residues. Germline V gene sequence: CDR1 MDHEN, CDR2 SYDVKM.

As regards this clonotype: This clone may be a read error of a much larger clone one base away. The chain carries TRBV5-1 and TRBJ2-3; 14 positions agree with TRBD2. Per the germline V gene, CDR1 is SGHRS and CDR2 is YFSETQ. This CDR3 has 16 amino acids. The CDR3 DNA follows: TGCGCCAGCAGCGGAACGACTAGCGGGAGGGCGAATGAGCAGTGCTTC. This sequence encodes CASSGTTSGRANEQCF.

This clonotype was seen repeatedly, ten times or more. Its ends do not fully match the called genes, so a read error is possible. The chain employs TRBV6-1 and TRBJ1-5; no firm D call. This CDR3 is built from 17 residues. Germline CDR1 reads MNHNS; CDR2 reads SASEGT. CDR3 in DNA: TGTGCCAGCAGTGACTCATGGGCACCGTATAGCAATCAGCCCCAGCATTTC. Translation gives CASSDSWAPYSNQPQHF.

This clonotype was observed at least ten times. The chain employs TRBV9 and TRBJ2-1; TRBD2 matches 12 bases. Germline V CDR1 and CDR2: SGDLS, YYNGEE. The CDR3 sequence is 17 residues long. The V and J ends lost 4 bases and 9 bases, in that order; junction bases with no gene match: 14. The CDR3, as DNA: TGTGCCAGCAGCAATAACATTCTAGCGGGAGGGCCAGGTGAGCAGTTCTTC. It specifies CASSNNILAGGPGEQFF.

The chain combines TRBV14 with TRBJ2-5, with 8 bases lining up with TRBD1. CDR3 length: 15 amino acids. The germline V gene encodes CDR1 SGHDN and CDR2 FVKESK. After removal of 0 bases from V and 5 bases from J, the junction contained 5 bases not matched to a gene. The CDR3, as DNA: TGTGCCAGCAGCCAAGATCCCAGGGGGCTGGAGACCCAGTACTTC. It translates to CASSQDPRGLETQYF.

On this clonotype itself: This may stem from a read error, because a much larger clone lies one nucleotide away. The chain has TRBV6-1 and TRBJ1-4, with TRBD1 identical over 7 bases. This CDR3 comprises 16 residues. Germline V CDR1 and CDR2: MNHNS, SASEGT. The trim removed 7 bases at V and 7 bases at J, leaving 15 bases unmatched. The CDR3 spells CASNSSFPSGGEKLFF. Written as DNA, the CDR3 is TGTGCCAGCAATTCATCCTTCCCCTCAGGGGGTGAAAAACTGTTTTTT.

This clonotype occurred many times. The chain combines TRBV11-2 with TRBJ2-3; D perhaps matches TRBD2 (5 bases). From germline, CDR1 is SGHAT and CDR2 FQNNGV. Trimming took off 1 base at V and 6 bases at J, with 11 bases between the two ends. CDR3 length: 14 residues. The CDR3 sequence: CASSLGEGEDTQYF. The CDR3 coding sequence is TGTGCCAGCAGCTTAGGAGAGGGAGAGGATACGCAGTATTTT.